A single sample gave rise to the 16 T cell receptor beta chains below, sequenced in a study of shared clonotypes between healthy human individuals. The data were produced by immunoSEQ multiplex PCR, yet TCRdb's version contains in-frame clones alone and is incomplete. The sample shows approximately 1.9 million clones, around 95% of them seen only once. Naive CD8 cells comprised CD45RO-negative, CCR7-positively selected cells, excluding terminally differentiated effector memory CD45RA+ cells. Sequencing was done on a sample of naive CD8+ T cells from PBMCs. The source of these receptors is a man younger than 35 in good health. Some clones in this sample may be carry-over from other donors' samples.

This clone was observed once. V gene TRBV27 combines with J gene TRBJ1-1, with TRBD1 matching 7 bases. The V segment lost 7 bases and the J segment 10 bases; nucleotides outside the gene matches: 15. Germline V gives CDR1 MNHEY, CDR2 SMNVEV (reference sequence). The CDR3 contains 14 residues. The CDR3 region is CASNGLGGTGVAFF. CDR3 nucleotides: TGTGCCAGCAACGGACTGGGAGGTACAGGGGTAGCTTTCTTT.

This chain uses TRBV11-3 with TRBJ2-7; 8 bases fit TRBD2. In germline, CDR1 is SGHNT, CDR2 YENEEA. CDR3 length equals 12 residues. V gave up 5 bases and J gave up 6 bases; unmatched junction bases: 3. The CDR3 loop reads CASSAGGSEQYF. The DNA of the CDR3 is TGTGCCAGCAGCGCGGGAGGCTCCGAGCAGTACTTC.

V gene TRBV5-6 combines with J gene TRBJ2-1, with 7 bases identical to TRBD2. Germline assignment: CDR1 SGHDT and CDR2 YYEEEE. The ends lost 3 bases at V and 8 bases at J; junction bases unmatched: 8. The CDR3 spans 14 residues. Here the CDR3 DNA reads TGTGCCAGCAGCTGGGGGGGTAGCAGCCATGAGCAGTTCTTC. This translates into CASSWGGSSHEQFF.

V usage is TRBV6-5 and J usage is TRBJ1-5; 7 bases fit TRBD1. Germline V gene sequence: CDR1 MNHEY, CDR2 SVGAGI. This CDR3 contains 12 residues. V shed 9 bases and J 5 bases; nucleotides not matched to a gene: 4. CDR3 in DNA: TGTGCCAGGGGACAGATTTATCAGCCCCAGCATTTT. Its protein product is CARGQIYQPQHF.

For this clone: This specimen includes other DNA sequences encoding the same CDR3. V is TRBV28 and J is TRBJ2-2, with 7 positions matching TRBD2. The length of the CDR3 is 14 residues. Germline CDR1 is MDHEN and CDR2 is SYDVKM. J lost 5 bases, V lost 3 bases, and 3 bases had no gene match. CDR3 amino acids: CASSFPGGTGELFF. The DNA of the CDR3 is TGTGCCAGCAGTTTTCCCGGGGGGACCGGGGAGCTGTTTTTT.

The rearrangement uses TRBV28 and TRBJ1-5; D remains ambiguous. This CDR3 has 16 amino acids. Trimming cost V 5 bases and J 6 bases, with 20 bases left between them. Looked up from germline, CDR1 is MDHEN and CDR2 is SYDVKM. The DNA of the CDR3 is TGTGCCAGCAGTCCAGACCCCCGGGCGGGGAGTCAGCCCCAGCATTTT. Translation gives CASSPDPRAGSQPQHF.

The chain carries TRBV7-8 and TRBJ1-5; D not resolved. The V gene's germline CDR1 is SGHVS and CDR2 FQNEAQ. V lost 0 bases and J 0 bases, leaving 6 bases between the germline ends. CDR3 length equals 15 residues. The CDR3 nucleotides are TGTGCCAGCAGCTTAGCTCCTCTTAGCAATCAGCCCCAGCATTTT. The encoded protein is CASSLAPLSNQPQHF.

The rearrangement uses TRBV27 and TRBJ1-5; 7 nucleotides agree with TRBD1. With 4 bases clipped from V and 5 bases from J, the junction kept 5 bases outside the gene matches. Germline V gene sequence: CDR1 MNHEY, CDR2 SMNVEV (reference sequence). The CDR3 totals 14 residues. CDR3 in amino acids: CASSSTGNDQPQHF. In DNA, the CDR3 is TGTGCCAGCAGTTCGACAGGGAATGATCAGCCCCAGCATTTT.

The chain combines TRBV10-3 with TRBJ2-7; D gene ambiguous. The CDR3 is made up of 16 amino acids. CDR1 ENHRY and CDR2 SYGVKD come from the germline V gene. V lost 4 bases, J lost 0 bases, and 16 bases lay in between. The CDR3 nucleotides read TGTGCCATCAGTGCGGTAGGTCCACGAAGCTCCTACGAGCAGTACTTC. Translating it yields CAISAVGPRSSYEQYF.

The chain joins TRBV5-4 to TRBJ2-1; D call uncertain. Trimming removed 1 base from V and 15 bases from J, with 11 bases in between. The CDR3 consists of 11 residues. Germline values: CDR1 SGHNT, CDR2 YYREEE (reference sequence). CDR3 DNA: TGTGCCAGCAGCTTGTCGGGTAGCTTGTTCTTC. Translated: CASSLSGSLFF.

CDR3 in amino acids: CASWWSLSGNTIYF. CDR3 in DNA: TGTGCCAGCTGGTGGTCTCTCTCTGGAAACACCATATATTTT. The V gene is TRBV7-9, the J gene TRBJ1-3, with unresolved D. CDR3 size: 14 residues. Trimming pared 8 bases from V and 0 bases from J, leaving 11 bases between. The V gene's germline CDR1 is SEHNR and CDR2 FQNEAQ (reference sequence).

The chain recombines TRBV29-1 with TRBJ1-1; 7 bases match TRBD1. CDR3 length: 13 residues. Germline CDR1 SQVTM, CDR2 ANQGSEA. V shed 7 bases, J shed 0 bases, and the junction held 5 bases outside the gene matches. CDR3 loop: CSAGGFMNTEAFF. CDR3 sequence (DNA): TGCAGCGCAGGGGGATTCATGAACACTGAAGCTTTCTTT.

This clone was counted once. This sample also contains other DNA sequences that code for the same CDR3. The chain is built from TRBV9 and TRBJ2-7; 9 bases are shared with TRBD2. This CDR3 comprises 15 residues. J gave up 5 bases and V 0 bases, and 6 bases lay outside the gene matches. Germline CDR1 and CDR2: SGDLS and YYNGEE. The CDR3 here is CASSVGVSGSHEQYF. The CDR3 DNA is TGTGCCAGCAGCGTAGGTGTTAGCGGGAGCCACGAGCAGTACTTC. Combining the CDR3 with reference TRBV9 and TRBJ2-7 gives the whole variable domain DSGVTQTPKHLITATGQRVTLRCSPRSGDLSVYWYQQSLDQGLQFLIQYYNGEERAKGNILERFSAQQFPDLHSELNLSSLELGDSALYFCASSVGVSGSHEQYFGPGTRLTVT.

V and J are TRBV5-1 and TRBJ2-7; D not certain. The CDR3 sequence is 13 residues long. Germline V gives CDR1 SGHRS, CDR2 YFSETQ. V was trimmed by 2 bases and J by 5 bases, leaving 11 bases between them. The CDR3 bases are TGCGCCAGCAGCTTTGGCTATCGGGACGAGCAGTACTTC. Translated: CASSFGYRDEQYF.

The V and J genes are TRBV7-3 and TRBJ2-3, with D unresolved. The CDR3 sequence is 15 residues long. V was shortened by 2 bases and J by 2 bases, with 11 bases between the two germline ends. Germline loops: CDR1 SGHTA, CDR2 FQGTGA. The CDR3 is CASSLVRKVTDTQYF. CDR3 DNA: TGTGCCAGCAGCTTAGTTAGAAAGGTCACAGATACGCAGTATTTT.

The V call is TRBV29-1, the J call TRBJ2-7, with 8 nucleotides matching TRBD2. Unmatched junction bases numbered 8, after V lost 4 bases and J lost 0 bases. Germline assignment: CDR1 SQVTM and CDR2 ANQGSEA. The CDR3 has 15 residues. The CDR3 loop reads CSVGSGDLNSYEQYF. In DNA form, the CDR3 reads TGCAGCGTTGGTAGCGGGGATCTAAACTCCTACGAGCAGTACTTC.